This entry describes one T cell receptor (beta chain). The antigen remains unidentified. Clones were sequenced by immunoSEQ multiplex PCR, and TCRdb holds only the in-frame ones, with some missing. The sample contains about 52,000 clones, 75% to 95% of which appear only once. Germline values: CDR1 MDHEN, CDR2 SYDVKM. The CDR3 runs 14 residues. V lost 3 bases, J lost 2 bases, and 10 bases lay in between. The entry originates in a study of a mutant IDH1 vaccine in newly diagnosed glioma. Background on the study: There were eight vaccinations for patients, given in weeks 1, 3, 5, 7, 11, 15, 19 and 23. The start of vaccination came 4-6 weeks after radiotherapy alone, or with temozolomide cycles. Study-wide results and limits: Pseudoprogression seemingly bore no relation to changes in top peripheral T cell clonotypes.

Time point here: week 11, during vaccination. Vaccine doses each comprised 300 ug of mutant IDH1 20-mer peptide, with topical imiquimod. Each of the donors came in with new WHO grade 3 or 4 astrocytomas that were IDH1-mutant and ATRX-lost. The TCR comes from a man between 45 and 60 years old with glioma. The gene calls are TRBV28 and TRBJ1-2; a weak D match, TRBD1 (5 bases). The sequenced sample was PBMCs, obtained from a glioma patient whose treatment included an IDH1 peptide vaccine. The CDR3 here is CASSLPGRNYGYTF. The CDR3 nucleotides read TGTGCCAGCAGTTTGCCGGGACGGAACTATGGCTACACCTTC.